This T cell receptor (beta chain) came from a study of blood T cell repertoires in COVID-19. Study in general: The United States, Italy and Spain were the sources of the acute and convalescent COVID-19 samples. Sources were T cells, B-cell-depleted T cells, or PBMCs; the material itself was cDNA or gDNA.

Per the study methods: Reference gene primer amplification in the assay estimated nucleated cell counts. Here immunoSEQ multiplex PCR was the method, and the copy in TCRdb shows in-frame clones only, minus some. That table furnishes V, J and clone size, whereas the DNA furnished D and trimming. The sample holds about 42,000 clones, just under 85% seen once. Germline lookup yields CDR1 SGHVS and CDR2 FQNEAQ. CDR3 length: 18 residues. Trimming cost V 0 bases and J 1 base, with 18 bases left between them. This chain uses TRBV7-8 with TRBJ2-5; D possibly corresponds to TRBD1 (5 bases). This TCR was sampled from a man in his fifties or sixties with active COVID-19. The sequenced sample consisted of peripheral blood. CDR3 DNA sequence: TGTGCCAGCAGCTTAGCGGGGCGGAGCTGGGCCACCCAAGAGACCCAGTACTTC. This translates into CASSLAGRSWATQETQYF.